Presented here are 29 T cell receptor beta chains from one specimen sequenced in a study of radiation and T cells in renal cell carcinoma. Specified time point: blood 4 weeks post-SBRT, at nephrectomy. Treatment noted: 15 Gy SBRT to primary tumor, nephrectomy 4 weeks later. Measured with immunoSEQ multiplex PCR; TCRdb has only the in-frame clones, and not every one. In the table there are some 100,000 clones, 80% to 90% of which are singletons. The specimen comprised blood, sampled from a patient whose treatment included radiotherapy and nephrectomy. The receptors shown here come from a man in his fifties or sixties with renal cell carcinoma.

This clone showed up just a few times. The genes are TRBV6-1 and TRBJ2-2; D unclear. The CDR3 spans 13 residues. Trimming left V 2 bases short and J 4 bases short, with 5 bases between. CDR1 and CDR2 (germline): MNHNS, SASEGT. The CDR3 nucleotides read TGTGCCAGCAGTGAATACGGCACCGGGGAGCTGTTTTTT. The encoded protein is CASSEYGTGELFF.

The V and J genes are TRBV9 and TRBJ2-3, with 9 bases identical to TRBD2. This CDR3 has 17 residues. V was pared by 2 bases and J by 4 bases, with 11 bases of the junction left unmatched. Germline-derived CDR1 and CDR2 are SGDLS and YYNGEE. CDR3 loop: CASSVLSSGIRSDTQYF. Written as DNA, the CDR3 is TGTGCCAGCAGCGTCCTTTCTAGCGGGATTCGATCAGATACGCAGTATTTT.

V usage is TRBV4-1 and J usage is TRBJ1-4; D remains ambiguous. V was pared by 3 bases and J by 10 bases, with 6 bases between. This CDR3 contains 11 residues. CDR1 MGHRA and CDR2 YSYEKL come from the germline V gene. The CDR3 DNA follows: TGCGCCAGCAGCCAGGGAGCAAAACTGTTTTTT. Translating it yields CASSQGAKLFF.

V usage is TRBV6-1 and J usage is TRBJ2-1; perhaps TRBD2 as D (5 bases). This CDR3 has 10 residues. The germline V and J ends were trimmed by 2 bases and 15 bases, with 8 bases remaining between them. Germline V gives CDR1 MNHNS, CDR2 SASEGT. The CDR3 sequence: CASSELALFF. The CDR3 region has the DNA TGTGCCAGCAGTGAACTAGCTCTGTTCTTC.

The chain joins TRBV5-8 to TRBJ2-7, with 7 bases identical to TRBD2. V shed 0 bases, J shed 2 bases, and the junction held 5 bases outside the gene matches. The CDR3 spans 15 residues. Germline V gene lookup returns CDR1 SGHTS and CDR2 YDEGEE. This chain's CDR3 is CASSLVGGSTYEQYF. As DNA, the CDR3 is TGTGCCAGCAGCTTGGTTGGCGGGAGCACCTACGAGCAGTACTTC.

V is TRBV9 and J is TRBJ2-3, with TRBD2 matching 15 bases. The CDR3 runs to 19 residues. After removal of 3 bases from V and 6 bases from J, the junction contained 14 bases not matched to a gene. Germline V gene lookup returns CDR1 SGDLS and CDR2 YYNGEE. CDR3 residues: CASSGGLAGGVRPWDTQYF. The CDR3 nucleotides read TGTGCCAGCAGCGGGGGACTAGCGGGAGGAGTAAGGCCGTGGGATACGCAGTATTTT.

This chain connects TRBV6-6 to TRBJ2-1; D tentatively fits TRBD1 or TRBD2 (6 bases each). CDR1 MNHNY and CDR2 SVGAGI come from the germline V gene (reference sequence). Trimming shortened V by 7 bases and J by 4 bases, and 11 bases separated the two germline ends. This CDR3 spans 13 amino acids. The CDR3 coding sequence is TGTGCCAGCACCCCGGGGGCTTACAATGAGCAGTTCTTC. Amino acid sequence: CASTPGAYNEQFF.

This clone was counted a few times. The chain carries TRBV4-2 and TRBJ1-1; tentative D call: TRBD1 (5 bases). Between the trimmed V and J ends, which lost 3 bases and 0 bases, there was a span of 5 bases. The CDR3 contains 13 residues. Germline V gene sequence: CDR1 LGHNA, CDR2 YNFKEQ. The CDR3 is CASSQTVNTEAFF. In nucleotides, the CDR3 is TGTGCCAGCAGCCAGACAGTGAACACTGAAGCTTTCTTT.

The genes are TRBV5-1 and TRBJ2-3; 9 bases match TRBD1. V lost 0 bases to trimming and J lost 4 bases; unmatched junction nucleotides: 6. CDR3 length: 16 residues. Germline V gene lookup returns CDR1 SGHRS and CDR2 YFSETQ. The CDR3 here is CASSLESRQGADTQYF. The DNA for the CDR3 is TGCGCCAGCAGCTTGGAGTCGAGACAGGGGGCAGATACGCAGTATTTT.

The chain links TRBV5-6 to TRBJ2-2; 9 bases fit TRBD1. The CDR3 is made up of 16 amino acids. V shed 1 base, J shed 2 bases, and the junction held 3 bases outside the gene matches. The germline CDR1 and CDR2 sequences are SGHDT and YYEEEE. DNA of the CDR3: TGTGCCAGCAGCTTGACAGGGGGCCCAAACACCGGGGAGCTGTTTTTT. Translating it yields CASSLTGGPNTGELFF.

The chain joins TRBV7-9 to TRBJ2-2; D ambiguous. The CDR3 is 15 amino acids. Germline V gene lookup returns CDR1 SEHNR and CDR2 FQNEAQ (reference sequence). V dropped 5 bases and J dropped 1 base, with 11 bases sitting between them. The CDR3 DNA is TGTGCCAGCAGCCCGATCGAGAGGAACACCGGGGAGCTGTTTTTT. Protein product: CASSPIERNTGELFF. The variable domain in full, with the rest retrieved from reference TRBV7-9 and TRBJ2-2, is DTGVSQNPRHKITKRGQNVTFRCDPISEHNRLYWYRQTLGQGPEFLTYFQNEAQLEKSRLLSDRFSAERPKGSFSTLEIQRTEQGDSAMYLCASSPIERNTGELFFGEGSRLTVL.

There are a few counts of this clone. The CDR3 DNA reads TGCAGCGTGCCTCCGGGACAAGAGGCTTTCTTT. Its translation is CSVPPGQEAFF. V usage is TRBV29-1 and J usage is TRBJ1-1; D might be TRBD1 (6 bases). The CDR3 length is 11 residues. Germline V CDR1 and CDR2: SQVTM, ANQGSEA. V lost 6 bases and J lost 11, with 16 bases in between.

This clone was observed a few times. The chain has TRBV18 and TRBJ1-1; 10 bases align to TRBD1. The CDR3 spans 15 residues. Trimming cost V 5 bases and J 0 bases; bases outside gene matches: 3. Germline V lookup: CDR1 KGHSH, CDR2 LQKENI. The CDR3 DNA is TGTGCCAGCTCAGGACAGGGGGTCCTGAACACTGAAGCTTTCTTT. Translation: CASSGQGVLNTEAFF.

This clone was seen more than once but under ten times. V usage is TRBV28 and J usage is TRBJ2-7; 7 bases are shared with TRBD2. J gave up 0 bases and V 8 bases, and 13 bases lay outside the gene matches. In germline, CDR1 is MDHEN, CDR2 SYDVKM. The CDR3 is made up of 16 amino acids. DNA for the CDR3: TGTGCCAGCGGGGGGGTTTCGACGTTCTACTCCTACGAGCAGTACTTC. Residues: CASGGVSTFYSYEQYF.

This clone was seen only once. V usage is TRBV4-3 and J usage is TRBJ2-5, with TRBD2 as a possible D gene (6 bases). Germline V CDR1 and CDR2: LGHNA, YSLEER. There are 16 residues in the CDR3. The V gene lost 6 bases and the J gene lost 9 bases, with 26 bases spanning the gap. The chain's CDR3 is CASRQSPLSGPEPQYF. The DNA of the CDR3 is TGCGCCAGCAGGCAATCCCCTCTAAGCGGGCCCGAACCCCAGTACTTC.

This clone was detected only once. The chain carries TRBV19 and TRBJ2-7; TRBD1 might be the D (6 bases). The CDR3 extends over 13 amino acids. The ends were cut back, 5 bases at V and 9 bases at J, with 17 bases in the middle. Per germline, CDR1 LNHDA and CDR2 SQIVND (reference sequence). CDR3 loop: CASSPQQGSGQYF. The CDR3 DNA reads TGTGCCAGTAGTCCCCAACAGGGTTCGGGGCAGTACTTC.

The J gene is TRBJ1-1, the V gene TRBV5-1, with D unresolved. Germline CDR1 reads SGHRS; CDR2 reads YFSETQ. V dropped 5 bases and J dropped 5 bases, with 16 bases sitting between them. The CDR3 loop spans 14 amino acids. The CDR3 DNA is TGCGCCAGCAGAACCGGGCTCCGCGAGACTGAAGCTTTCTTT. Translation: CASRTGLRETEAFF.

The genes are TRBV6-5 and TRBJ2-5; TRBD1 matches 7 bases. Germline CDR1 reads MNHEY; CDR2 reads SVGAGI. V dropped 5 bases and J dropped 2; count of bases not matched to a gene: 8. The CDR3 has 15 residues. The DNA for the CDR3 is TGTGCCAGCAGTAGAGGGGACAGAGTACAAGAGACCCAGTACTTC. This encodes CASSRGDRVQETQYF.

The CDR3 here is CASSSRGQGFQETQYF. CDR3 nucleotide sequence: TGCGCCAGCAGCTCCAGGGGGCAGGGGTTCCAAGAGACCCAGTACTTC. This sequence joins TRBV5-1 and TRBJ2-5, with 8 bases identical to TRBD1. This CDR3 has 16 amino acids. Trimming cost V 3 bases and J 1 base; bases outside gene matches: 8. CDR1 is SGHRS, CDR2 YFSETQ, per germline. The whole variable domain, remainder taken from reference TRBV5-1 and TRBJ2-5, is KAGVTQTPRYLIKTRGQQVTLSCSPISGHRSVSWYQQTPGQGLQFLFEYFSETQRNKGNFPGRFSGRQFSNSRSEMNVSTLELGDSALYLCASSSRGQGFQETQYFGPGTRLLVL.

This sequence joins TRBV4-1 and TRBJ2-7; possible D gene TRBD2, 6 bases. The germline gives CDR1 MGHRA, CDR2 YSYEKL. This CDR3 spans 13 amino acids. Trimming removed 3 bases from V and 4 bases from J, with 10 bases in between. The CDR3 here is CASSQREIYEQYF. Written as DNA, the CDR3 is TGCGCCAGCAGCCAGCGGGAAATTTACGAGCAGTACTTC.

The V call is TRBV27, the J call TRBJ2-1; 7 bases agree with TRBD2. J gave up 6 bases and V 3 bases, and 14 bases lay outside the gene matches. Germline loops: CDR1 MNHEY, CDR2 SMNVEV (reference sequence). The CDR3 spans 17 residues. The CDR3 protein is CASSLLVGAGEGNEQFF. As DNA, the CDR3 is TGTGCCAGCAGTTTGCTCGTTGGGGCGGGAGAGGGCAATGAGCAGTTCTTC.

The chain combines TRBV4-3 with TRBJ1-3; no clear D. Trimming stripped 3 bases from V and 1 base from J, with 13 bases between. Germline V gives CDR1 LGHNA, CDR2 YSLEER. The CDR3 extends over 16 amino acids. The CDR3: CASSHSRVGSGNTIYF. The CDR3 DNA reads as TGCGCCAGCAGCCACTCCCGAGTCGGGTCTGGAAACACCATATATTTT.

This clone was counted only a few times. This CDR3 reads CASSPSGDTGELFF. CDR3 sequence (DNA): TGTGCCAGCAGTCCTAGCGGGGACACCGGGGAGCTGTTTTTT. The V gene is TRBV6-4, the J gene TRBJ2-2; 9 nucleotides line up with TRBD2. This CDR3 has 14 residues. After removal of 5 bases from V and 3 bases from J, the junction contained 1 base not matched to a gene. Germline CDR1 reads MRHNA; CDR2 reads SNTAGT.

The V and J genes are TRBV5-1 and TRBJ2-7; no firm D call. This CDR3 is built from 13 residues. Germline CDR1 is SGHRS and CDR2 is YFSETQ. Trimming took off 0 bases at V and 6 bases at J, with 10 bases between the two ends. CDR3 bases: TGCGCCAGCAGCTTGGCCGCGACACGCGAGCAGTACTTC. Protein product: CASSLAATREQYF.

In its sample, this clone was seen a few times. The chain carries TRBV28 and TRBJ2-7, with D perhaps TRBD2 (6 bases). The CDR3 consists of 15 residues. Per germline, CDR1 MDHEN and CDR2 SYDVKM. Trimming stripped 5 bases from V and 4 bases from J, with 18 bases between. CDR3 protein: CASSAPRVGRYEQYF. The CDR3 bases are TGTGCCAGCAGTGCCCCCAGGGTTGGGAGGTACGAGCAGTACTTC.

This chain uses TRBV6-1 with TRBJ2-7; D might be TRBD1 (5 bases). Per the germline V gene, CDR1 is MNHNS and CDR2 is SASEGT. This CDR3 comprises 12 residues. V lost 1 base and J 7 bases, leaving 8 bases between the germline ends. This CDR3 is CASSEGGLEQYF. The DNA for the CDR3 is TGTGCCAGCAGTGAAGGGGGCTTGGAGCAGTACTTC.

V gene TRBV7-7 combines with J gene TRBJ2-6; possibly TRBD2 for D (6 bases). The V end was cut by 3 bases, the J end by 5 bases, with 17 bases between. The CDR3 totals 17 residues. Germline CDR1 reads SSHAT; CDR2 reads FNYEAQ (reference sequence). The CDR3 protein is CASSFGRPQSRANVLTF. DNA of the CDR3: TGTGCCAGCAGCTTTGGGAGGCCACAAAGTCGGGCCAACGTCCTGACTTTC.

This clone was seen a single time. As DNA, the CDR3 is TGTGCCAGCAGTTCTGGGTGGAACCAAGAGACCCAGTACTTC. It is translated as CASSSGWNQETQYF. The chain uses TRBV6-5 and TRBJ2-5; D is unclear. This CDR3 contains 14 residues. The ends were cut back, 4 bases at V and 0 bases at J, with 9 bases in the middle. Germline V gene sequence: CDR1 MNHEY, CDR2 SVGAGI.

By proportion, this clone is medium-sized. This chain links TRBV27 with TRBJ2-7; TRBD2 is a possible D gene (5 bases). CDR3 length equals 14 residues. Per germline, CDR1 MNHEY and CDR2 SMNVEV (reference sequence). V was cut by 2 bases and J by 1 base, with 9 bases left in between. The CDR3: CASSLAGRSYEQYF. The CDR3 coding sequence is TGTGCCAGCAGTTTAGCGGGTCGTTCCTACGAGCAGTACTTC.